This is a list of T cell receptor beta chains from one sample in a study of shared clonotypes between healthy human individuals. This table comes from immunoSEQ multiplex PCR, and its TCRdb copy is limited to in-frame clones, with some not included. The top ten clones hold about 0.11% of a sample with 450,000 to 700,000 clones, around 95% of them seen once. The sequenced material came from naive CD8+ T cells sorted from blood. Every receptor here comes from a woman aged 25-40 years in good health. The CDR3 runs from the conserved cysteine through the conserved F or W.

v_call,cdr3_length,j_call,cdr3_aa
TRBV27,13,TRBJ1-2,CASSYTANYGYTF
TRBV7-8,17,TRBJ2-1,CASSLEIWESSYNEQFF
TRBV11-2,15,TRBJ2-7,CASSTLAGGTYEQYF
TRBV5-1,14,TRBJ1-3,CASSPDSSGNTIYF
TRBV11-2,16,TRBJ1-3,CASSLEDETRGDTIYF
TRBV16,13,TRBJ2-7,CASSQTGVDEQYF
TRBV28,11,TRBJ2-7,CASSFFGEQYF
TRBV5-6,15,TRBJ2-7,CASSLGTSGNHEQYF
TRBV4-1,14,TRBJ2-3,CASSQEPHMDTQYF
TRBV5-1,14,TRBJ2-7,CASSPDRNSYEQYF
TRBV6-1,14,TRBJ2-7,CAIEQGALSYEQYF
TRBV21-1,12,TRBJ2-4,CAGAADKNIQYF
TRBV6-4,15,TRBJ2-1,CASSVAGSSYNEQFF
TRBV11-1,14,TRBJ2-1,CASSQGALGNEQFF
TRBV25-1,13,TRBJ2-1,CASSEYTPNEQFF
TRBV28,16,TRBJ1-3,CASSFSFGGSGNTIYF
TRBV7-9,14,TRBJ2-2,CASSPGLAKGELFF
TRBV6-1,15,TRBJ1-1,CASSETGAANTEAFF
TRBV28,18,TRBJ2-1,CASSSFLPAGGGYNEQFF
TRBV1,12,NA,CTTPGIRYEQYF
TRBV27,14,TRBJ2-1,CASSAVGGYNEQFF
TRBV27,16,TRBJ2-3,CASSPILAGFTDTQYF
TRBV19,14,TRBJ2-7,CATQEGRGRYEQYF
TRBV2,15,TRBJ2-1,CASSEDGSSYNEQFF
TRBV5-1,15,TRBJ2-7,CASSSTSGRTYEQYF
TRBV9,16,TRBJ2-7,CASSPTDRAGSYEQYF
TRBV5-5,19,TRBJ2-1,CASSLEAGGPYGTYNEQFF
TRBV29-1,13,TRBJ2-7,CSVRDGTSYEQYF
TRBV27,13,TRBJ1-5,CASSLVEGQPQHF
TRBV5-5,12,TRBJ2-7,CASSLTGTEQYF
TRBV27,14,TRBJ2-7,CASSWEGNRYEQYF
TRBV27,16,TRBJ1-2,CASSLLFPDSNYGYTF
TRBV28,14,TRBJ1-1,CASSTQQLNTEAFF
TRBV27,16,TRBJ1-1,CASSLSRDRGYAQAFF
TRBV5-1,15,TRBJ2-1,CASSSSLSSYNEQFF
TRBV6-5,14,TRBJ2-7,CASSWFSGREEQYF
TRBV15,13,TRBJ1-1,CATSRGWNTEAFF
TRBV5-1,14,TRBJ2-7,CASSPSQSLGEQYF